The T cell receptor (beta chain) under discussion was sequenced for a study of blood T cell repertoires in COVID-19. The overall study: The origin of the acute and convalescent COVID-19 samples was the United States, Italy and Spain. PBMCs, B-cell-depleted T cells, or T cells were the source of the cDNA or gDNA that made up the material.

Assay used: immunoSEQ multiplex PCR; TCRdb lists only in-frame clones, some missing. The sample shows 130,000 to 150,000 clones, about 85% of them seen only once. Germline CDR1 is SNHLY and CDR2 is FYNNEI. The V end was cut by 3 bases, the J end by 3 bases, with 3 bases between. The CDR3 runs 11 residues. The TCR originated in a human donor with acute or convalescent COVID-19. The donor label of this sample is uncertain. The chain combines TRBV2 with TRBJ2-7; D is unresolved. The sequenced material came from peripheral blood. The CDR3 region is CASSDGYEQYV. The CDR3 DNA follows: TGTGCCAGCAGTGACGGCTACGAGCAGTACGTC.